The TCR beta chain described here comes from a study of cytomegalovirus exposure and HLA in healthy donors (dated by TCRdb to the late 2010s). Regarding the research as a whole: An earlier analysis of about 530 of the donors reported approximately 300 Gb of sequence data and 117 million unique TCR beta sequences obtained from around 170 million T cells. Donor age, sex, ethnicity and CMV serostatus were compiled together with the repertoire data. The aim of the study was to test whether cataloging public T cell receptors could identify signatures of past pathogen exposure. Roughly 320 gigabases of sequencing data and approximately 91 million unique TCR sequences made up an early release that covered under 750 HLA-typed donors. Because of strong linkage in the cohort, five DR-DQ haplotypes were treated as single units for association and clustering. Typing coverage varied by locus: about 620-630 donors for A, B, C, DRB1 and DQB1; more than 500 for DQA1; about 570 for DPA1; 400 to 480 for DPB1. To decide whether each TCR beta V gene segment behaved as functional or pseudogenic, an earlier analysis of some 570 of the donors relied on high-throughput TCR beta sequencing. Class I and class II HLA loci were covered by the typing at four-digit resolution. To predict cytomegalovirus infection status, the study brought together high-throughput TCR immunosequencing, statistical association of individual TCRs with disease status, and machine learning. In a later genetic analysis, genome-wide SNP genotypes for about 55% of the roughly 700 donors were used, and that subset was treated as a discovery cohort. All discovery cohort repertoires had been generated using a single sequencing platform. Among roughly 370 genotyped donors of the cohort, an average of 235,054 unique TCR beta nucleotide sequences were sequenced per donor, around 20% of them non-productive. A later analysis re-analyzed previously published TCR beta repertoires from several hundred donors and added high-resolution HLA genotyping to study TCR occurrence patterns. Rather than using new phenotypic data, the later analysis identified candidate immune exposures from TCR beta sequences and from how often those sequences occurred across donors. The genetic ancestry cluster associated with self-reported Caucasian donors included about four fifths of the 398 genotyped donors. The T cell repertoires of 550 to 850 subjects were profiled by immunosequencing and related to cytomegalovirus serostatus. In addition to the first cohort of roughly 670 subjects, a separate validation cohort of around 110 different subjects was used.

The germline V gene (reference sequence) supplies CDR1 LNHDA and CDR2 SQIVND. The CDR3 holds 14 amino acids from the cysteine to the phenylalanine. The DNA shown is the 42-base CDR3, in frame from base 1. V is shortened by 3 bases, J by 0 bases, and the region joining them spans 6 bases. This clone was recorded only once. Its antigen is unknown. The sample holds no much larger clone one base away, and base qualities are not on file. The cohort consisted of some 670 healthy bone marrow donors. At the time of sampling, every cohort member was nominally healthy, though immune exposures that went unrecorded were likely present. The donor tested CMV seropositive and was one of the 289 seropositive cohort members. A peripheral blood sample was collected from each donor, and TCR beta sequencing was performed on peripheral blood mononuclear cells. Genomic DNA extraction from the blood cell samples was performed with the Qiagen DNeasy Blood Extraction Kit.

The library was made by the immunoSEQ multiplex PCR assay. A mixture of 60 forward primers for TCR Vbeta segments and 13 reverse primers for TCR Jbeta segments was used in the multiplex PCR. The CDR3 region of rearranged TCR beta genes was amplified from genomic DNA with a multiplex PCR assay. Amplified TCR beta libraries were sequenced as 87-base-pair reads on the Illumina HiSeq System. The original methods were these. In a later analysis, 80 million or so unique TCR beta chains were counted across the approximately 670 repertoires, and approximately 11 million of these chains were shared by at least two donors. Raw reads were error-corrected and collapsed into unique sequences by a nearest-neighbor algorithm in which closely related sequences were merged to remove PCR and sequencing errors. To assign V, D and J gene segments, CDR3 sequences were aligned to IMGT reference sequences. For a sequence to be retained, a match of at least six nucleotides to both a V gene segment and a J gene segment was required. A rearrangement counted as productive if the CDR3 had no stop codons and remained in frame with V and J, and every other rearrangement counted as non-productive. CDR3 was defined according to IMGT convention as the region running from the second conserved V-encoded cysteine to the conserved J-encoded phenylalanine. Sequences without an unambiguous match to a single V gene segment were excluded from the earlier analysis of about 640 of the donors. An earlier analysis of several hundred of the donors called V segments functional above 56.7% productive rearrangements and segregating when the between-donor standard deviation exceeded 5%. To diagnose cytomegalovirus status from the catalog of TCR beta chain sequences, a statistical classification framework was built. A later analysis assigned V and J genes by comparing TCR nucleotide sequences with IMGT/GENE-DB human TR gene sequences. The TCRdist pipeline was used in a later analysis to assign CDR3 sequences and most-parsimonious VDJ recombination scenarios. In a later analysis, every TCR beta chain was defined by the combination of its CDR3 amino acid sequence and its V-gene family, and reads without a unique V-gene family were dropped. As a way to deal with suspected cross-contamination and a sequencing artifact, a later analysis dropped more than 500 nucleotide sequences that were highly shared and had low generation probability. In a later analysis, a clonal expansion index was calculated for each public chain from normalized within-repertoire ranks of inferred template counts. Generation probabilities in a later analysis came from a VDJ recombination model fitted to out-of-frame rearrangements, and those results were checked against IGoR. In a later analysis, hypergeometric tests were used to score TCR-TCR, TCR-HLA and TCR-CMV co-occurrence, with a repertoire-size bias correction applied to TCR pairs. A later analysis estimated false discovery rates by permuting HLA or CMV assignments 20 times. A later analysis grouped co-occurring TCRs with DBSCAN, adding TCRdist sequence similarity when clustering within HLA-allele-positive subsets. Repertoires with fewer than 30,000 or more than 120,000 public chains were left out of co-occurrence clustering, as were a handful of repertoires with anomalous nucleotide sharing. Sourced from immuneACCESS, this table was stored by TCRdb with only in-frame sequences that have V and J called. A share of the clones is absent; for the studies checked, an unresolved V gene accounts for under half, and the remainder has no known explanation. The V and J calls and clone size were taken over from that table, and D and trimming were inferred from the DNA. The sample table contains 100,000 to 150,000 clones; only one count was recorded for more than 65% of them. The ten most abundant clones make up about 2.4% of the sample.

What the work shows at the level of the full study, not this receptor alone: Because the 87-base-pair reads could not distinguish some IMGT-functional V segments, including TRBV6-2 and TRBV6-3, those segments were excluded. V-gene and J-gene trimming of TCR beta chains was associated with a missense DCLRE1C variant in a later genetic analysis, and the association was replicated in an independent cohort. In both the original and validation cohorts, the classifier was reported to diagnose cytomegalovirus status with high specificity and sensitivity. HLA typing was unavailable for some donors at each locus, so association tests used only the typed subset. A further reported finding was that TCR beta sequences accurately predicted the HLA-A and HLA-B alleles for most subjects in the first cohort. Presence/absence analyses assumed roughly uniform sequencing depth across donors, an assumption that may not hold. Strong co-occurrence of HLA alleles, especially DR and DQ, made assigning TCR associations to individual alleles difficult. The authors suggested that the approach could potentially be extended to other disease states and immunological phenotypes. An earlier analysis of some 590 of the donors showed that most TCR beta V segments appeared in productive rearrangements either about 87% or about 30% of the time, which broadly matched IMGT annotations. In a later analysis, TCR association rates were found to vary across HLA loci, with the most associated TCRs seen for DRB1 alleles and the fewest for HLA-C alleles. The only immune exposure information available for the cohort was CMV serostatus. Across donors, most TCR sequences were observed very rarely, whereas some public TCRs were present in many individuals. A total of roughly 160 TCR beta chains were listed by the study as associated with cytomegalovirus. In a later analysis, most CMV-associated TCR beta chains were found to appear HLA-restricted, with HLA associations seemingly driven largely by CMV exposure. The earlier analysis of approximately 560 of the donors excluded roughly 16 rarely observed V segments, including chromosome 9 orphons, because counts were too low. A later analysis associated about 18,000 TCR beta sequences with specific HLA alleles at a false discovery rate of 0.05. Compared with equally common non-associated chains, HLA-associated TCR beta chains in a later analysis were more clonally expanded and had lower generation probabilities. Correlated functional status among segregating V segments might reflect linkage disequilibrium, but an unknown experimental factor could not be ruled out. A later analysis reported that several top co-occurrence clusters appeared linked to parvovirus B19, influenza, CMV and Epstein-Barr virus. This cohort had only TCR beta chains sequenced, and the lack of alpha or paired-chain data limited which features could be detected. According to a later genetic analysis, donors in an Asian-associated ancestry cluster had fewer N-insertions in productive TCRs than the approximately 690-donor mean. In vitro tests confirmed that a few of the cytomegalovirus-associated TCR beta chains recognize cytomegalovirus antigens. A group of highly shared sequence variants was considered likely to be a technical artifact of the sequencing pipeline.

This receptor chain uses TRBV19 and TRBJ1-3, with the D gene too uncertain to name. The receptor was derived from a woman aged 55-70 years in good health and CMV-seropositive. The sample taken for sequencing was PBMCs. The nucleotide sequence reads TGTGCCAGTAGTATTTTCGGCTCTGGAAACACCATATATTTT. Its amino acids are CASSIFGSGNTIYF.